The present entry profiles one T cell receptor beta chain with its context. This record comes from a study of identical twins. MiXCR, run by TCRdb on the 5' RACE reads, gives a single entry per CDR3 protein. The table lists some 1,600,000 distinct CDR3 sequences, less than 40% of them singletons. CDR3 size: 15 residues. Germline V gene sequence: CDR1 MDHEN, CDR2 SYDVKM. V was trimmed by 5 bases and J by 1 base, leaving 14 bases between them. This chain uses TRBV28 with TRBJ2-5; D is possibly TRBD1 or TRBD2 (6 bases each). The receptor comes from a newborn girl in good health. Material: cord blood. The CDR3 is CASSPIGGRQETQYF. The DNA for the CDR3 is TGTGCCAGCAGTCCGATTGGGGGGCGCCAAGAGACCCAGTACTTC.